Sequencing of this TCR beta chain was carried out in a study of blood T cell repertoires in COVID-19. Study at large: Acute and convalescent COVID-19 samples came from the United States, Italy and Spain.

Here immunoSEQ multiplex PCR was the method, and the copy in TCRdb shows in-frame clones only, minus some. The sample lists roughly 170,000 clones; 84% were seen once. With 0 bases removed from V and 3 bases from J, the gap between germline ends came to 11 bases. CDR3 length: 15 amino acids. Germline CDR1 LGHNA, CDR2 YNFKEQ. The specimen sequenced was PBMCs or T cells enriched from blood (not recorded which). The chain couples TRBV4-2 to TRBJ1-1, with D uncertain. The TCR was taken from a man aged 50 to 59 who had recovered from COVID-19. CDR3 DNA sequence: TGTGCCAGCAGCCAAGAGCGCGCGAGTTACACTGAAGCTTTCTTT. Residues: CASSQERASYTEAFF.